The present entry profiles one TCR beta chain with its context. The data stem from a study of CD8 T cells in ankylosing spondylitis. TCRdb reanalysed the 5' RACE reads using MiXCR and keeps one entry per CDR3 protein. The data contain hundreds of thousands of distinct CDR3 sequences, approximately 22% of them singletons. Germline lookup yields CDR1 MGHDK and CDR2 SYGVNS. Trimming took off 3 bases at V and 6 bases at J, with 12 bases between the two ends. This CDR3 contains 13 residues. The sequence was obtained from a male donor with ankylosing spondylitis or in good health (not recorded which). The rearrangement links TRBV25-1 to TRBJ2-7; D is unresolved. Material for sequencing was blood, either unsorted or a sorted T cell fraction (not recorded which). In nucleotides, the CDR3 is TGTGCCAGCAGTGACTTTTTGGGTACCGAGCAGTACTTC. It translates to CASSDFLGTEQYF.